This TCR beta chain derives from a study of cytomegalovirus exposure and HLA in healthy donors. Findings and caveats of the study: Associated with cytomegalovirus, according to the listing, were some 180 TCR beta chains.

Germline CDR1 and CDR2: MNHEY and SVGAGI. V lost 6 bases, J lost 3 bases, and 11 bases lay in between. The CDR3 consists of 13 residues. The PCR used 60 Vbeta and 13 Jbeta primers. The repertoire was sequenced with immunoSEQ multiplex PCR; TCRdb's copy has only in-frame clones and lacks some. The sample yields 77,000 or so clones, roughly 84% seen once. Points on this clone: Antigen specificity is unknown.

The TCR comes from a man in his 70s in good health and CMV-seropositive. The V gene is TRBV6-5, the J gene TRBJ1-2, with D possibly TRBD1 on 6 matching bases. The source material was PBMCs. In DNA, the CDR3 is TGTGCCAGCAGCAAGACAGGATACTATGGCTACACCTTC. It is translated as CASSKTGYYGYTF.